The subject of this entry is one T cell receptor (beta chain). The data were taken from a study of blood T cell repertoires in COVID-19. Study background: Donors in the United States, Italy and Spain gave samples during acute or convalescent COVID-19. T cells, B-cell-depleted T cells, or PBMCs supplied cDNA or gDNA.

Per the original data handling: Estimation of nucleated cell counts was performed using reference gene primer amplification. TCRdb's copy holds only in-frame clones and misses some; the assay was immunoSEQ multiplex PCR. From that table come the V and J calls and clone size; the DNA was used to work out D and trimming. This sample has hundreds of thousands of clones; approximately 90% occur once, and the top ten carry over 0.75%. The CDR3 sequence is 16 residues long. V gave up 3 bases and J gave up 7 bases, with 19 bases separating them. Germline assignment: CDR1 MNHEY and CDR2 SVGEGT. The rearrangement uses TRBV6-2 or TRBV6-3 and TRBJ1-5, with D maybe TRBD1 (5 bases). This TCR was sampled from a man in his fifties or sixties with COVID-19, enrolled during active disease. Input material: peripheral blood. The CDR3 nucleotides read TGTGCCAGCAGTTATGGGGGAGGGATACAATTACAGCCCCAGCATTTT. Protein product: CASSYGGGIQLQPQHF.